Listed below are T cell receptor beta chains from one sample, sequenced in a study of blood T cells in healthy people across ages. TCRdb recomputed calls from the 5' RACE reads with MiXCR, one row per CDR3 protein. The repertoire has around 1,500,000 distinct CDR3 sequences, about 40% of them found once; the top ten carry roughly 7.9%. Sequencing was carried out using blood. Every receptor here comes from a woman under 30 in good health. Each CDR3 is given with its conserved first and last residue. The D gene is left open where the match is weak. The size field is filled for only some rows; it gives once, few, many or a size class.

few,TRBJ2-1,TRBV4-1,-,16,TGCGCCAGCAGCCCTTACCGGACGGGTTCCTACAATGAGCAGTTCTTC,CASSPYRTGSYNEQFF
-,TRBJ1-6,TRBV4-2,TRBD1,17,TGTGCCAGCAGCTACCGGACAGGGGGCACCGATAATTCACCCCTCCACTTT,CASSYRTGGTDNSPLHF
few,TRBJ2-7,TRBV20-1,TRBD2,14,TGCAGTGCTCCCGAGCGGGGGACCGCCTACGAGCAGTACTTC,CSAPERGTAYEQYF
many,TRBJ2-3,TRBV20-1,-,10,TGCAGTGCTAGATGGGATACGCAGTATTTT,CSARWDTQYF
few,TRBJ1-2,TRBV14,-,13,TGTGCCAGCAACGGACAGTTGACAGGAGGCTACACCTTC,CASNGQLTGGYTF
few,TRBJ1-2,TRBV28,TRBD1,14,TGTGCCAGCGGCCAGGCGTATCAGGGGGATGGCTACACCTTC,CASGQAYQGDGYTF
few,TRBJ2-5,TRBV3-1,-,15,TGTGCCAGCAGCGGACGTGGAATCCTTCAAGAGACCCAGTACTTC,CASSGRGILQETQYF
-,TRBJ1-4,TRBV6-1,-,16,TGTGCCAGCAGACCGGGGAAAGTTGCAACTAATGAAAAACTGTTTTTT,CASRPGKVATNEKLFF
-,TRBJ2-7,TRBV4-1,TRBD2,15,TGCGCCAGCAGCCAAGATCCTAGCGGGGTCTACGAGCAGTACTTC,CASSQDPSGVYEQYF
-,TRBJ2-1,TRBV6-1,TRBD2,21,TGTGCCAGCAGTGAAGCAGTGCTGACTAGCGGGAGACCATCCCCCTACAATGAGCAGTTCTTC,CASSEAVLTSGRPSPYNEQFF
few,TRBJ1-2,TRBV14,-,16,TGTGCCAGCAGCCAAGGAGGCAGGAGAGCTAACTATGGCTACACCTTC,CASSQGGRRANYGYTF
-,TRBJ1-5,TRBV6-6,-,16,TGTGCCAGCAGCGCCCCTCGGCAGGGAATTTATCAGCCCCAGCATTTT,CASSAPRQGIYQPQHF
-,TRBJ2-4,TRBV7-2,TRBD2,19,TGTGCCAGCAGCCTAAGTGCGGGAGGAGGGTCAAAAGCCAAAAACATTCAGTACTTC,CASSLSAGGGSKAKNIQYF
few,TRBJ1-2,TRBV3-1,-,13,TGTGCCAGCAGCTCCCGGGACACCTATGGCTACACCTTC,CASSSRDTYGYTF
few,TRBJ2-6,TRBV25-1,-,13,TGTGCCAGCTCGGGGCTCGGGGCCAACGTCCTGACTTTC,CASSGLGANVLTF
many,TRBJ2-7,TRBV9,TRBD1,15,TGTGCCAGCAGCGTAGGTTGGGACAGGGCCTTCGAGCAGTACTTC,CASSVGWDRAFEQYF
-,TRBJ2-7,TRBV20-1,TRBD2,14,TGCAGTGCTATGGTTAGCGGGAGCCAGTACGAGCAGTACTTC,CSAMVSGSQYEQYF
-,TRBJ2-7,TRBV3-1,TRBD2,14,TGTGCCAGCGGTACCGGGACTAGCAACCACGAGCAGTACTTC,CASGTGTSNHEQYF
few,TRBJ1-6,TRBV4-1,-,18,TGCGCCAGCAGCCAAAATTCCCGAGGGAAATCGAATAATTCACCCCTCCACTTT,CASSQNSRGKSNNSPLHF
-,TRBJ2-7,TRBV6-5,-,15,TGTGCCAGCAGTTACTCTGGGGGACCCCAGGTGGAGCAGTACTTC,CASSYSGGPQVEQYF
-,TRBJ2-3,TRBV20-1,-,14,TGCAGTGCTAGGGAAGGGATTGCCACAGATACGCAGTATTTT,CSAREGIATDTQYF
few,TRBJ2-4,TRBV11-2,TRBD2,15,TGTGCCAGCAGCTACCGGGGGGGGGCCGCAGGCATTCAGTACTTC,CASSYRGGAAGIQYF
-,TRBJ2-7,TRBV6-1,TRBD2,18,TGTGCCAGCATGAGGGGACTAGCGGGAGGGGTCGACTCCTACGAGCAGTACTTC,CASMRGLAGGVDSYEQYF
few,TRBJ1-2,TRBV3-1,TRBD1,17,TGTGCCAGCAGCCAAGCCGGAGGTGAAGGGGGCGCATCTGGCTACACCTTC,CASSQAGGEGGASGYTF
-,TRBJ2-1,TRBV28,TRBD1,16,TGTGCCAGCAGCCCTGGACAGGCTGGGACCTCTGGGGAGCAGTTCTTC,CASSPGQAGTSGEQFF
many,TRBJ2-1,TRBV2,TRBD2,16,TGTGCCAGCAGTGAGACTAGCGGAAGCTCCTACAATGAGCAGTTCTTC,CASSETSGSSYNEQFF
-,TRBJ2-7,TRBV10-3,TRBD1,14,TGTGCCATCAGGGCAGGGCAGGGGGCTGGAGAGCAGTACTTC,CAIRAGQGAGEQYF
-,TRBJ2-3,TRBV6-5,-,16,TGTGCCAGCAGTTACTTACTCTCGACTAGCACAGATACGCAGTATTTT,CASSYLLSTSTDTQYF
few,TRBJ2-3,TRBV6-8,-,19,TGTGCCAGCAGTTACTTACCTGAGTTATGGGGAGTGAGCACAGATACGCAGTATTTT,CASSYLPELWGVSTDTQYF
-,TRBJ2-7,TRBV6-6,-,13,TGTGCCAGCAAGAAGGCTATCTCCTACGAGCAGTACTTC,CASKKAISYEQYF
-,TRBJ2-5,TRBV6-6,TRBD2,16,TGTGCCAGCAGTTTCGGACTAGCGGGGGGTTACGAGACCCAGTACTTC,CASSFGLAGGYETQYF
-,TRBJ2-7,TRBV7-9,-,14,TGTGCCAGCAGACTCCGGGACGGAGCCTACGAGCAGTACTTC,CASRLRDGAYEQYF
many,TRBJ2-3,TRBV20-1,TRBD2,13,TGCAGTGCCCGAAGGGACTACGCAGATACGCAGTATTTT,CSARRDYADTQYF
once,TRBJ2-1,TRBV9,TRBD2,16,TGTGCCAGCGGCGTAATTAGCGGGAGAGGTATTAATGAGCAGTTCTTC,CASGVISGRGINEQFF
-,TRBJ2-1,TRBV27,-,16,TGTGCCAGCAACCCCTCTGAGCCGGAGGGTTTTGGTGAGCAGTTCTTC,CASNPSEPEGFGEQFF
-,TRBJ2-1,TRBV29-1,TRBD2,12,TGCAGCGGTTCCGGGACTAGCTATGAGCAGTTCTTC,CSGSGTSYEQFF
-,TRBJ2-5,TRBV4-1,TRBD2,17,TGCGCCAGCAGCCAGGGCCTAGCGGGAGTAAGTCGGGAGACCCAGTACTTC,CASSQGLAGVSRETQYF
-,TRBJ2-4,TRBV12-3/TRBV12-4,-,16,TGTGCCAGCAGTTTTGGCAGTCGGAAGGATCGAAACATTCAGTACTTC,CASSFGSRKDRNIQYF
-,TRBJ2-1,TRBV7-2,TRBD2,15,TGTGCCAGCATCATAGCGGGAGAGGGTATGGATGAGCAGTTCTTC,CASIIAGEGMDEQFF
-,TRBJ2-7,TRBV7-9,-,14,TGTGCCAGCAACCGACGAGCGGGCGACTACGAGCAGTACTTC,CASNRRAGDYEQYF
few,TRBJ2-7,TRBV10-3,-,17,TGTGCCATCAGTGAACCAAGAACAGGGATCGGGTTCTACGAGCAGTACTTC,CAISEPRTGIGFYEQYF